This is a list of T cell receptor beta chains from one sample in a study of T cell responses to AZD1222 COVID-19 vaccine. The table came from immunoSEQ multiplex PCR; TCRdb's copy has only in-frame clones and leaves some out. The sample lists 200,000 or so clones; approximately 94% were seen once. The sequenced sample was peripheral blood, obtained 28 days after the second AZD1222 dose. The receptor source for this set is an adult who received the AZD1222 COVID-19 vaccine. Each CDR3 is given with its conserved first and last residue. The D gene is left open where the match is weak. A clone size is listed for some rows: how often the clone was seen (once, few, many), or a class if it is expanded.

j_call: TRBJ1-2; v_call: TRBV20-1; d_call: NA; clone_size: NA; cdr3_aa: CSARVRNGYTF; cdr3_nt: TGCAGTGCTAGAGTACGGAATGGCTACACCTTC
j_call: TRBJ1-5; v_call: TRBV18; d_call: NA; clone_size: once; cdr3_aa: CASSPRSGQPQHF; cdr3_nt: TGTGCCAGCTCACCACGTTCCGGCCAGCCCCAGCATTTT
j_call: TRBJ2-2; v_call: TRBV18; d_call: NA; clone_size: NA; cdr3_aa: CATADTGELFF; cdr3_nt: TGTGCCACCGCCGACACCGGGGAGCTGTTTTTT
j_call: TRBJ1-4; v_call: TRBV29-1; d_call: NA; clone_size: NA; cdr3_aa: CSVARAGANEKLFF; cdr3_nt: TGCAGCGTGGCCCGGGCAGGGGCTAATGAAAAACTGTTTTTT
j_call: TRBJ1-4; v_call: TRBV2; d_call: NA; clone_size: few; cdr3_aa: CASSDPGGKLFF; cdr3_nt: TGTGCCAGCAGTGATCCCGGGGGAAAACTGTTTTTT
j_call: TRBJ2-3; v_call: TRBV28; d_call: NA; clone_size: NA; cdr3_aa: CASSLRGLSDTQYF; cdr3_nt: TGTGCCAGCAGTTTAAGGGGCCTATCAGATACGCAGTATTTT
j_call: TRBJ2-3; v_call: TRBV6-4; d_call: NA; clone_size: NA; cdr3_aa: CASSTQGTDTQYF; cdr3_nt: TGTGCCAGCAGTACCCAGGGGACAGATACGCAGTATTTT
j_call: TRBJ2-1; v_call: TRBV30; d_call: TRBD2; clone_size: NA; cdr3_aa: CAWSRAGGNYNEQFF; cdr3_nt: TGTGCCTGGAGTAGAGCGGGGGGAAACTACAATGAGCAGTTCTTC
j_call: TRBJ1-4; v_call: TRBV7-2; d_call: NA; clone_size: few; cdr3_aa: CASSPGAGSPEKLFF; cdr3_nt: TGTGCCAGCAGCCCAGGGGCAGGGTCGCCTGAAAAACTGTTTTTT
j_call: TRBJ2-1; v_call: TRBV25-1; d_call: NA; clone_size: NA; cdr3_aa: CASSFLSGSEQFF; cdr3_nt: TGTGCCAGCAGTTTCCTATCGGGGAGTGAGCAGTTCTTC
j_call: TRBJ1-1; v_call: TRBV18; d_call: NA; clone_size: few; cdr3_aa: CASSPPSGLGYTEAFF; cdr3_nt: TGTGCCAGCTCACCACCTAGCGGGCTCGGATACACTGAAGCTTTCTTT
j_call: TRBJ1-2; v_call: TRBV7-8; d_call: NA; clone_size: few; cdr3_aa: CASSLGTRDGYTF; cdr3_nt: TGTGCCAGCAGCTTGGGGACTCGGGACGGCTACACCTTC
j_call: TRBJ1-2; v_call: TRBV4-2; d_call: NA; clone_size: NA; cdr3_aa: CASSPPGTNYGYTF; cdr3_nt: TGTGCCAGCAGCCCGCCCGGGACTAACTATGGCTACACCTTC
j_call: TRBJ1-2; v_call: TRBV6-4; d_call: TRBD1; clone_size: NA; cdr3_aa: CASSTGQESNYGYTF; cdr3_nt: TGTGCCAGCAGTACGGGACAGGAAAGTAACTATGGCTACACCTTC
j_call: TRBJ1-4; v_call: TRBV18; d_call: TRBD1; clone_size: NA; cdr3_aa: CASSGTASNEKLFF; cdr3_nt: TGTGCCAGCTCGGGGACAGCGTCTAATGAAAAACTGTTTTTT
j_call: TRBJ2-2; v_call: TRBV7-3; d_call: TRBD2; clone_size: NA; cdr3_aa: CASSPGLASGELFF; cdr3_nt: TGTGCCAGCAGCCCCGGACTAGCGTCCGGGGAGCTGTTTTTT
j_call: TRBJ1-1; v_call: TRBV5-5; d_call: NA; clone_size: NA; cdr3_aa: CASSARANTEAFF; cdr3_nt: TGTGCCAGCAGCGCCAGGGCGAACACTGAAGCTTTCTTT
j_call: TRBJ2-1; v_call: TRBV7-2; d_call: NA; clone_size: NA; cdr3_aa: CASSLGGSYNEQFF; cdr3_nt: TGTGCCAGCAGCTTAGGGGGTTCCTACAATGAGCAGTTCTTC
j_call: TRBJ1-4; v_call: TRBV7-2; d_call: NA; clone_size: once; cdr3_aa: CASSLRRGRLEKLFF; cdr3_nt: TGTGCCAGCAGCTTACGTCGGGGAAGACTAGAAAAACTGTTTTTT
j_call: TRBJ1-4; v_call: TRBV5-1; d_call: NA; clone_size: NA; cdr3_aa: CASSYQGSEEKLFF; cdr3_nt: TGCGCCAGCAGCTACCAGGGGTCGGAGGAAAAACTGTTTTTT
j_call: TRBJ1-2; v_call: TRBV6-5; d_call: NA; clone_size: once; cdr3_aa: CASSYTPRQDSYGYTF; cdr3_nt: TGTGCCAGCAGTTACACACCGAGACAGGATTCCTATGGCTACACCTTC
j_call: TRBJ1-6; v_call: TRBV18; d_call: NA; clone_size: NA; cdr3_aa: CASSPDNHSPLHF; cdr3_nt: TGTGCCAGCTCACCGGACAATCATTCACCCCTCCACTTT
j_call: TRBJ1-2; v_call: TRBV24-1; d_call: NA; clone_size: NA; cdr3_aa: CATSDKGRTYGYTF; cdr3_nt: TGTGCCACCAGTGATAAGGGTCGAACTTATGGCTACACCTTC
j_call: TRBJ1-4; v_call: TRBV7-9; d_call: NA; clone_size: NA; cdr3_aa: CASSREGTNEKLFF; cdr3_nt: TGTGCCAGCAGCCGGGAGGGCACTAATGAAAAACTGTTTTTT
j_call: TRBJ1-2; v_call: TRBV3-1/TRBV3-2; d_call: NA; clone_size: NA; cdr3_aa: CASSQGDYGYTF; cdr3_nt: TGTGCCAGCAGCCAAGGTGACTATGGCTACACCTTC
j_call: TRBJ2-7; v_call: TRBV7-3; d_call: TRBD1; clone_size: NA; cdr3_aa: CASSPTTTTGSEQYF; cdr3_nt: TGTGCCAGCAGCCCAACCACGACGACAGGGAGCGAGCAGTACTTC